The 16 T cell receptor beta chains in this list originate from one sample, sequenced in a study of siplizumab effects on memory and regulatory T cells. Profiling relied on immunoSEQ multiplex PCR, and the TCRdb table lists in-frame clones only, not all of them. The sample has about 120,000 clones; around 95% are singletons. The sample consisted of non-Treg CD4+ T cells sorted from blood. All receptors derive from a human donor in good health.

This sequence joins TRBV9 and TRBJ2-5; D gene unclear. The germline CDR1 and CDR2 sequences are SGDLS and YYNGEE. V gave up 4 bases and J gave up 5 bases, with 15 bases separating them. The CDR3 is 14 residues long. The CDR3 DNA is TGTGCCAGCAGCATTAGCTCCTCCGGGGAGACCCAGTACTTC. Translating it yields CASSISSSGETQYF.

The V and J genes are TRBV30 and TRBJ2-1, with a tentative D call TRBD1 (6 bases). This CDR3 contains 14 residues. The ends were cut back, 6 bases at V and 2 bases at J, with 14 bases in the middle. Germline V gives CDR1 GTSNPN, CDR2 SVGIG (reference sequence). CDR3 bases: TGTGCCTGTAAATTAGGGGGTACCTACAATGAGCAGTTCTTC. Translation: CACKLGGTYNEQFF.

The chain joins TRBV18 to TRBJ2-7; D may be TRBD2 (5 bases). The CDR3 is 15 amino acids. Looked up from germline, CDR1 is KGHSH and CDR2 is LQKENI. The V end lost 6 bases, the J end lost 4 bases, and 19 bases lay between the germline ends. For the CDR3, the DNA is TGTGCCAGCTCGGCCCTACTAGATTTTCCATACGAGCAGTACTTC. Translated: CASSALLDFPYEQYF.

The chain is built from TRBV10-3 and TRBJ1-3, with TRBD1 as a possible D gene (5 bases). The CDR3 has 17 residues. Germline V gives CDR1 ENHRY, CDR2 SYGVKD. V was trimmed by 6 bases and J by 0 bases, leaving 18 bases between them. Here the CDR3 DNA reads TGTGCCATCAGGGGTGGGGGAGCAGACCGCTCTGGAAACACCATATATTTT. It translates to CAIRGGGADRSGNTIYF.

The V call is TRBV11-2, the J call TRBJ1-1; no definite D call. CDR1 and CDR2 from the germline V gene are SGHAT and FQNNGV. V lost 1 base and J 7 bases, leaving 7 bases between the germline ends. CDR3 length: 12 amino acids. The CDR3 loop reads CASSLVSGEAFF. CDR3 DNA: TGTGCCAGCAGCTTAGTTTCCGGTGAAGCTTTCTTT.

J is TRBJ2-1 and V is TRBV11-2; D is undetermined. The CDR3 contains 14 residues. Trimming pared 5 bases from V and 3 bases from J, leaving 11 bases between. From germline, CDR1 is SGHAT and CDR2 FQNNGV. The CDR3 region is CASSLTADYNEQFF. DNA of the CDR3: TGTGCCAGCAGCCTCACCGCGGACTACAATGAGCAGTTCTTC.

This chain links TRBV7-9 with TRBJ1-4; 9 positions agree with TRBD1. Germline lookup yields CDR1 SEHNR and CDR2 FQNEAQ (reference sequence). CDR3 length equals 14 residues. The V segment lost 3 bases and the J segment 7 bases; nucleotides outside the gene matches: 3. CDR3 bases: TGTGCCAGCAGCTTGGGACAGGGTGGTGAAAAACTGTTTTTT. Protein sequence: CASSLGQGGEKLFF. Full variable domain (missing parts from reference TRBV7-9 and TRBJ1-4): DTGVSQNPRHKITKRGQNVTFRCDPISEHNRLYWYRQTLGQGPEFLTYFQNEAQLEKSRLLSDRFSAERPKGSFSTLEIQRTEQGDSAMYLCASSLGQGGEKLFFGSGTQLSVL.

The CDR3 DNA follows: TGTGCCAGTACAAACTCTGGAAACACCATATATTTT. Translated: CASTNSGNTIYF. The chain joins TRBV19 to TRBJ1-3; D is uncertain. Germline loops: CDR1 LNHDA, CDR2 SQIVND (reference sequence). The CDR3 contains 12 residues. V was clipped by 7 bases and J by 0 bases, with 4 bases between them.

The chain is built from TRBV4-1 and TRBJ2-2, with TRBD2 as a possible D gene (5 bases). The V end lost 0 bases, the J end lost 3 bases, and 8 bases lay between the germline ends. Looked up from germline, CDR1 is MGHRA and CDR2 is YSYEKL. This CDR3 has 15 amino acids. In DNA form, the CDR3 reads TGCGCCAGCAGCCAAGAGGGCGGGTACACCGGGGAGCTGTTTTTT. Translation: CASSQEGGYTGELFF.

This chain connects TRBV15 to TRBJ1-3; D may be TRBD1 (6 bases). The CDR3 runs to 15 residues. V lost 0 bases, J lost 3 bases, and 9 bases lay in between. Per the germline V gene, CDR1 is LNHNV and CDR2 is YYDKDF (reference sequence). CDR3 region: CATSRDTGSGNTIYF. The CDR3 DNA is TGTGCCACCAGCAGAGATACAGGGAGTGGAAACACCATATATTTT.

V usage is TRBV2 and J usage is TRBJ1-6; no reliable D call. The CDR3 extends over 16 amino acids. V lost 6 bases and J lost 0, with 12 bases in between. The germline gives CDR1 SNHLY, CDR2 FYNNEI. CDR3 sequence: CASSLTSSSYNSPLHF. As DNA, the CDR3 is TGTGCCAGCAGCCTCACATCCAGCTCCTATAATTCACCCCTCCACTTT. Full variable domain (missing parts from reference TRBV2 and TRBJ1-6): EPEVTQTPSHQVTQMGQEVILRCVPISNHLYFYWYRQILGQKVEFLVSFYNNEISEKSEIFDDQFSVERPDGSNFTLKIRSTKLEDSAMYFCASSLTSSSYNSPLHFGNGTRLTVT.

The chain links TRBV7-9 to TRBJ1-2; perhaps TRBD1 as D (6 bases). CDR1 and CDR2 from the germline V gene are SEHNR and FQNEAQ (reference sequence). With 4 bases removed from V and 4 bases from J, the gap between germline ends came to 19 bases. The CDR3 length is 16 residues. The CDR3 is CASSSQRQVPSYGYTF. The CDR3 nucleotides are TGTGCCAGCAGCTCCCAAAGACAGGTACCCAGCTATGGCTACACCTTC.

The chain carries TRBV7-2 and TRBJ2-1; 9 nucleotides line up with TRBD2. Looked up from germline, CDR1 is SGHTA and CDR2 is FQGNSA. Trimming cost V 2 bases and J 2 bases; bases outside gene matches: 7. The CDR3 spans 17 residues. CDR3 in DNA: TGTGCCAGCAGCTTACCACGACTAGCGGACCCCTACAATGAGCAGTTCTTC. It translates to CASSLPRLADPYNEQFF.

The chain uses TRBV12-5 and TRBJ1-1; tentatively, D is TRBD1 (6 bases). V dropped 2 bases and J dropped 10 bases, with 11 bases sitting between them. The CDR3 totals 12 residues. Germline CDR1 is LGHNT and CDR2 is FRNRAP. The CDR3 here is CASGLPTGGAFF. The CDR3 DNA reads as TGTGCTAGTGGTTTGCCGACAGGAGGAGCTTTCTTT.

This sequence joins TRBV19 and TRBJ2-6; 9 positions match TRBD1. Trimming at V came to 3 bases and at J to 3 bases, leaving 9 bases not matched to a gene. The CDR3 is made up of 18 amino acids. In germline, CDR1 is LNHDA, CDR2 SQIVND (reference sequence). CDR3 in DNA: TGTGCCAGTAGTATGGCCGGGACAGGGTATGGTGGGGCCAACGTCCTGACTTTC. Translating it yields CASSMAGTGYGGANVLTF. The full variable domain, its missing parts supplied by reference TRBV19 and TRBJ2-6, is DGGITQSPKYLFRKEGQNVTLSCEQNLNHDAMYWYRQDPGQGLRLIYYSQIVNDFQKGDIAEGYSVSREKKESFPLTVTSAQKNPTAFYLCASSMAGTGYGGANVLTFGAGSRLTVL.

The J gene is TRBJ2-1, the V gene TRBV4-2, with 11 bases fitting TRBD2. CDR3 length: 17 amino acids. The trim removed 4 bases at V and 7 bases at J, leaving 12 bases unmatched. In germline, CDR1 is LGHNA, CDR2 YNFKEQ. CDR3 protein: CASSRIGLAGGLNEQFF. CDR3 DNA: TGTGCCAGCAGCCGCATCGGGCTAGCGGGGGGACTTAATGAGCAGTTCTTC.